What follows is one TCR beta chain and its context. The target antigen is unknown. Germline values: CDR1 MNHEY, CDR2 SVGEGT. The length of the CDR3 is 15 residues. V was pared by 3 bases and J by 3 bases, with 6 bases of the junction left unmatched. Measured with immunoSEQ multiplex PCR; TCRdb has only the in-frame clones, and not every one. The sample lists fewer than 150,000 clones, around 90% seen once, with 3% to 4% in the top ten. These data originate in a study of T cell responses to AZD1222 COVID-19 vaccine. Findings and limits, study-wide: Among AZD1222 vaccinees, only five or six were seropositive at baseline. The sample set comprised mostly white British donors with more females, and clonal diversity was possibly underestimated.

Investigators merged groups given second doses at roughly 4 or roughly 12 weeks. This clonotype was obtained from an adult who received the AZD1222 COVID-19 vaccine. This chain uses TRBV6-2 or TRBV6-3 with TRBJ2-5; 8 bases agree with TRBD2. Material: peripheral blood, obtained 28 days after the second AZD1222 dose. The CDR3 region is CASSYAGGREETQYF. In DNA form, the CDR3 reads TGTGCCAGCAGTTATGCGGGGGGTAGAGAAGAGACCCAGTACTTC.